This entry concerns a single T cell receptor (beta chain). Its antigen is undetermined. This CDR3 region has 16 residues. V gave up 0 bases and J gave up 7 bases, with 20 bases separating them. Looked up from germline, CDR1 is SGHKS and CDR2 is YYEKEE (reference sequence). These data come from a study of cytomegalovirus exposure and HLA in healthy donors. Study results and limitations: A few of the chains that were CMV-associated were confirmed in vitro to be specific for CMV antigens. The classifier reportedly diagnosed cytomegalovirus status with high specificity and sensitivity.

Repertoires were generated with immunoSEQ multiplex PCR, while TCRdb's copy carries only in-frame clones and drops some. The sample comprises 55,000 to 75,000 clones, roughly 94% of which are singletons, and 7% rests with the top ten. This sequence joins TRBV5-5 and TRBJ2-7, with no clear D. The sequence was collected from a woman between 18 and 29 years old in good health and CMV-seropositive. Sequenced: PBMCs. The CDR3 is CASSLARNNLPSEQYF. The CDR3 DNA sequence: TGTGCCAGCAGCTTGGCCCGCAACAACCTGCCCTCTGAGCAGTACTTC.